Shown below are 8 T cell receptor beta chains from a single sample sequenced in a study of blood T cell repertoires in COVID-19 (dated by TCRdb to 2018 to 2020). To prepare the library, the immunoSEQ multiplex PCR assay was applied. TCRdb took this table from immuneACCESS and kept in-frame rearrangements with V and J called. Such tables lack part of the clones; where checked against another copy, unresolved V genes explain under half of the gap, and the rest is unexplained. Within this sample are 77,000 or so clones, with approximately 79% of them counted one time only. Roughly 2.6% of the sample is held by the ten biggest clonotypes. Sequenced input: peripheral blood. These receptors all come from a human donor with acute or convalescent COVID-19. The donor label of this sample is uncertain.

This clone was recorded once. V is TRBV5-1 and J is TRBJ1-4; D is undetermined. Germline V gene data show CDR1 as SGHRS and CDR2 as YFSETQ. Trimming took 7 bases from V and 6 from J, leaving 13 bases between them. The CDR3 is 13 amino acids. This CDR3 reads CASSRGDDEKLFF. DNA of the CDR3: TGCGCCAGCTCTCGGGGTGACGATGAAAAACTGTTTTTT.

This clone was detected once. This chain connects TRBV5-5 to TRBJ2-7, with 10 bases aligning to TRBD1. CDR1 is SGHKS and CDR2 is YYEKEE in the germline V gene (reference sequence). The V gene end was trimmed by 2 bases and the J gene end by 7 bases; junction bases not matched to a gene: 6. The CDR3 covers 14 residues. The CDR3 sequence is CASSFDRGPREQYF. For the CDR3, the DNA is TGTGCCAGCAGCTTCGACAGGGGGCCTAGGGAGCAGTACTTC.

V gene TRBV6-2 or TRBV6-3 combines with J gene TRBJ2-1; 9 bases match TRBD2. CDR1 is MNHEY and CDR2 is SVGEGT in the germline V gene. The V gene end was trimmed by 5 bases and the J gene end by 8 bases; junction bases not matched to a gene: 16. The length of the CDR3 is 17 residues. In nucleotides, the CDR3 is TGTGCCAGCAGTCGTACTCGTAGCGGGAGTTTAGCGGATGAGCAGTTCTTC. The encoded protein is CASSRTRSGSLADEQFF.

The genes are TRBV24-1 and TRBJ2-1; the match to TRBD1 covers 9 bases. CDR3 size: 16 residues. From germline, CDR1 is KGHDR and CDR2 SFDVKD. V lost 5 bases and J lost 5; bases outside the gene matches: 9. The chain's CDR3 is CATSGQGTGPDNEQFF. CDR3 nucleotide sequence: TGTGCCACCAGTGGACAAGGGACAGGGCCCGACAATGAGCAGTTCTTC.

The CDR3: CASINPGGEKGNIQYF. CDR3 nucleotide sequence: TGTGCCAGCATTAATCCGGGGGGGGAAAAGGGAAACATTCAGTACTTC. The rearrangement joins TRBV28 to TRBJ2-4; TRBD2 matches 8 bases. The CDR3 is 16 residues long. V trimming: 7 bases; J trimming: 6 bases; junction bases outside the gene matches: 14. Germline-derived CDR1 and CDR2 are MDHEN and SYDVKM.

This clone was seen many times. The chain recombines TRBV19 with TRBJ2-7, with TRBD2 identical over 8 bases. CDR1 and CDR2 from the germline V gene are LNHDA and SQIVND (reference sequence). Trimming took 1 base from V and 2 from J; bases not matched to a gene: 4. The length of the CDR3 is 15 residues. The CDR3, as DNA: TGTGCCAGTAGTATAGTTACGGGAGGGACCTACGAGCAGTACTTC. This codes for CASSIVTGGTYEQYF.

J is TRBJ1-3 and V is TRBV27, with TRBD1 matching over 8 bases. Trimming removed 6 bases from V and 1 base from J; junction bases left unmatched: 2. Germline lookup yields CDR1 MNHEY and CDR2 SMNVEV (reference sequence). The length of the CDR3 is 14 residues. The CDR3 region is CASRRTGSGNTIYF. The CDR3 nucleotides read TGTGCCAGCAGGAGGACAGGGTCTGGAAACACCATATATTTT.

This clone was observed a handful of times. The chain carries TRBV4-1 and TRBJ1-4, with 10 bases lining up with TRBD1. Germline V gives CDR1 MGHRA, CDR2 YSYEKL. Trimming removed 0 bases from V and 5 bases from J; junction bases left unmatched: 6. The CDR3 contains 17 residues. The DNA of the CDR3 is TGCGCCAGCAGCCAAGATCGAGGGGGACAGGGGAATGAAAAACTGTTTTTT. Translating it yields CASSQDRGGQGNEKLFF.